The sequence of this TCR beta chain was determined in a study of T cells in Graves' hyperthyroidism and ophthalmopathy. Amplification of TCR beta CDR3 regions was performed using RNA transcripts as template. First-round RT-PCR targeting the TCR CDR3 was performed with the HTBI primer set. TCRdb passed the multiplex PCR reads through MiXCR, listing each CDR3 protein once. Of over 500,000 distinct CDR3 sequences detected, around 15% appear once; the ten largest clones hold 14%. V lost 7 bases and J lost 3; bases outside the gene matches: 8. The CDR3 length is 14 residues. The germline CDR1 and CDR2 sequences are MNHNS and SASEGT.

This sequence originates from a woman aged 40 to 55 with Graves' hyperthyroidism. The chain recombines TRBV6-1 with TRBJ1-1, with 7 bases identical to TRBD1. Sequenced input: blood. CDR3 loop: CASIRQGGYTEAFF. DNA of the CDR3: TGTGCCAGCATTAGACAGGGCGGATACACTGAAGCTTTCTTT.